This is a list of T cell receptor beta chains from one sample in a study of coeliac disease. This table comes from immunoSEQ multiplex PCR, and its TCRdb copy is limited to in-frame clones, with some not included. The repertoire has around 6,500 clones, around 65% of them found once; the top ten carry under 7%. The sequenced sample consisted of lamina propria lymphocytes from the gut. The receptors here all came from a man aged 45-60 years with active celiac disease. Both conserved end residues are part of each CDR3. A D gene is named only where the DNA matches it firmly. Not all rows give a size; the values are once, few, many and, for expanded clones, a class.

d_call	clone_size	v_call	j_call	cdr3_nt	cdr3_aa
TRBD1	-	TRBV27	TRBJ2-3	TGTGCCAGCAGTCCCCTCGCAGGGGGCCTCACAGATACGCAGTATTTT	CASSPLAGGLTDTQYF
TRBD1	-	TRBV6-5	TRBJ1-1	TGTGCCAGCAGCCACTGGACAGGAGCAGTCGCTTTCTTT	CASSHWTGAVAFF
TRBD2	-	TRBV7-8	TRBJ2-3	TGTGCCAGCAGCTCCCGACTAGCGGGCACAGATACGCAGTATTTT	CASSSRLAGTDTQYF
TRBD2	-	TRBV30	TRBJ2-1	TGTGCCTGGCTCGGGTCGGGACTAGCGGGATACAATGAGCAGTTCTTC	CAWLGSGLAGYNEQFF
-	-	TRBV5-4	TRBJ1-5	TGTGCCAGCAGCTCGGGGGGTAGCAATCAGCCCCAGCATTTT	CASSSGGSNQPQHF
TRBD2	-	TRBV5-6	TRBJ2-4	TGTGCCAGCACAGGAATGGGGACTAAAGACATTCAGTACTTC	CASTGMGTKDIQYF
TRBD1	-	TRBV2	TRBJ2-1	TGTGCCAGCAGTGGCACGTTGGCAGGGGGCTCCTCTGATGAGCAGTTCTTC	CASSGTLAGGSSDEQFF
-	-	TRBV7-8	TRBJ2-7	TGTGCCAGCAGCTTAGCCGGGGGGCGGTACGAGCAGTACTTC	CASSLAGGRYEQYF
-	-	TRBV18	TRBJ1-2	TGTGCCAGCTCACCCCTCAGGGAAAACTATGGCTACACCTTC	CASSPLRENYGYTF
TRBD1	-	TRBV10-3	TRBJ1-5	TGTGCCATCGGATGGACAGGACCCAATCAGCCCCAGCATTTT	CAIGWTGPNQPQHF
TRBD1	few	TRBV19	TRBJ2-7	TGTGCCAGTAGTCGGGACAGGGATGCCGAGCAGTACTTC	CASSRDRDAEQYF
TRBD1	few	TRBV19	TRBJ1-1	TGTGCCAGCGGTTCAGGGACAGGGGTCACTGAAGCTTTCTTT	CASGSGTGVTEAFF
TRBD2	-	TRBV27	TRBJ2-6	TGTGCCAGCAGTTTCTTAACTAGCGATTACTCTGGGGCCAACGTCCTGACTTTC	CASSFLTSDYSGANVLTF
TRBD1	-	TRBV19	TRBJ2-7	TGTGCCAGTAGTCCGCCATCTTTTGGGACAGGGGGCCACGAGCAGTACTTC	CASSPPSFGTGGHEQYF
TRBD1	-	TRBV7-9	TRBJ2-7	TGTGCCAGCAGCTGGGGACAGGGGGCTTTGCACGAGCAGTACTTC	CASSWGQGALHEQYF
TRBD1	-	TRBV19	TRBJ2-5	TGTGCCAGTAGTATTACAGGGGCGAAAGAGACCCAGTACTTC	CASSITGAKETQYF
-	-	TRBV11-2	TRBJ2-1	TGTGCCAGCAGCTCCCCCGGCTCCTACAATGAGCAGTTCTTC	CASSSPGSYNEQFF
-	-	TRBV27	TRBJ2-5	TGTGCCAGCAGTCCCAAGGGGCCAGAGACCCAGTACTTC	CASSPKGPETQYF
TRBD1	-	TRBV19	TRBJ2-2	TGTGCCAGTAGTATGGGACAGGGGGCGGGCACCGGGGAGCTGTTTTTT	CASSMGQGAGTGELFF
-	-	TRBV12-2	TRBJ2-3	TGTGCAAGTCGCTTACCCGACTCTAGCACAGATACGCAGTATTTT	CASRLPDSSTDTQYF
-	-	TRBV15	TRBJ1-2	TGTGCCACCAGCAGCTACGCCCCGGGACAACTTAACTATGGCTACACCTTC	CATSSYAPGQLNYGYTF
-	-	TRBV5-6	TRBJ1-2	TGTGCCAGCAGTTCTACTGGCTATGGCTACACCTTC	CASSSTGYGYTF
TRBD1	few	TRBV4-3	TRBJ1-2	TGCGCCAGCAGCCTGCAAGACAGGGGGGGCTATGGCTACACCTTC	CASSLQDRGGYGYTF
-	-	TRBV5-1	TRBJ2-3	TGCGCCAGCAGCTTGATCGGGACTTCAGATACGCAGTATTTT	CASSLIGTSDTQYF
-	-	TRBV21-1	TRBJ1-3	TGTGCCAGCAGCCCTCACGTGTGGCCCTCTGGAAACACCATATATTTT	CASSPHVWPSGNTIYF
TRBD1	-	TRBV12-5	TRBJ2-5	TGTGCTAGTGGTCGCGGGACAGGAGTTCAAGAGACCCAGTACTTC	CASGRGTGVQETQYF
-	-	TRBV29-1	TRBJ2-5	TGCATCTCCGGGCAGGGGGAGACCCAGTACTTC	CISGQGETQYF
TRBD2	-	TRBV11-3	TRBJ2-5	TGTGCCAGCAGCTTGGGCGGGGGAGTAGAGACCCAGTACTTC	CASSLGGGVETQYF
-	-	TRBV7-2	TRBJ1-1	TGTGCCAGCAGCTTTACAGGGAAGTTCTTGCCTGAAGCTTTCTTT	CASSFTGKFLPEAFF
-	-	TRBV5-1	TRBJ1-2	TGCGCCAGCAGCGTAACAGGGAACTATGGCTACACCTTC	CASSVTGNYGYTF
-	large	TRBV5-1	TRBJ1-1	TGCGCCAGCAGCTTAGTGGACAGATTGAACACTGAAGCTTTCTTT	CASSLVDRLNTEAFF
-	-	TRBV5-8	TRBJ2-3	TGTGCCAGCAGCTTGGGCGGCCACACAGATACGCAGTATTTT	CASSLGGHTDTQYF
TRBD1	-	TRBV7-2	TRBJ1-2	TGTGCCAGCAGCGCAGGGGGTACAGCGCGCAGGGTGAATGGCTACACCTTC	CASSAGGTARRVNGYTF
-	once	TRBV15	TRBJ1-2	TGTGCCACCAGCAGAGATGGAGTCTATGGCTACACCTTC	CATSRDGVYGYTF
TRBD2	once	TRBV28	TRBJ2-2	TGTGCCAGCAGTTTTAGTCTTAATGTAGCGGGGGGGCCAGCCGGGGAGCTGTTTTTT	CASSFSLNVAGGPAGELFF
-	-	TRBV13	TRBJ2-6	TGTGCCAGCAGCTTAGGCCTAGAAGGAGGGACTGGGGCCAACGTCCTGACTTTC	CASSLGLEGGTGANVLTF
TRBD1	once	TRBV19	TRBJ1-1	TGTGCCAGTAGAATGGGGGACAGGAACACTGAAGCTTTCTTT	CASRMGDRNTEAFF
-	few	TRBV6-6	TRBJ2-2	-	CASSSSNTGELFF